One sample yielded the 8 T cell receptor beta chains listed below, sequenced in a study of T cell repertoires in cytomegalovirus infection. TCRdb fed the reads into MiXCR, producing one record per CDR3 protein. Here the sample spans fewer than 900,000 distinct CDR3 sequences, roughly 28% being singletons. Their antigens remain unidentified. The sample was cultured CD8+ T cells from PBMCs, taken from culture after CMV antigen stimulation. These receptors were collected from a human donor in good health (CMV status not recorded). Some clones in this sample may be carry-over from other donors' samples.

V and J are TRBV4-1 and TRBJ2-1, with D possibly TRBD2 on 7 matching bases. The germline V and J ends were trimmed by 0 bases and 12 bases, with 15 bases remaining between them. CDR3 length equals 14 residues. Germline V lookup: CDR1 MGHRA, CDR2 YSYEKL. This CDR3 is CASSQDGGLRGQFF. The CDR3 DNA is TGCGCCAGCAGCCAAGACGGGGGGCTACGGGGGCAGTTCTTC.

The chain combines TRBV6-6 with TRBJ1-2; D is undetermined. With 5 bases removed from V and 0 bases from J, the gap between germline ends came to 13 bases. Per the germline V gene, CDR1 is MNHNY and CDR2 is SVGAGI (reference sequence). This CDR3 spans 15 amino acids. CDR3 in DNA: TGTGCCAGCAGTGCCGCGGCACGGTCTAACTATGGCTACACCTTC. Its translation: CASSAAARSNYGYTF.

The V and J genes are TRBV7-9 and TRBJ2-5; the D is unclear. From germline, CDR1 is SEHNR and CDR2 FQNEAQ (reference sequence). V lost 5 bases to trimming and J lost 5 bases, with 12 bases between them. The CDR3 is made up of 13 amino acids. For the CDR3, the DNA is TGTGCCAGCAGCCAGAGCGTGTTGGAGACCCAGTACTTC. Its protein product is CASSQSVLETQYF.

There are a few counts of this clonotype. This chain connects TRBV7-9 to TRBJ1-3; no clear D. V was clipped by 5 bases and J by 0 bases, with 17 bases between them. Germline CDR1 and CDR2: SEHNR and FQNEAQ (reference sequence). This CDR3 comprises 17 residues. CDR3 in DNA: TGTGCCAGCAGCCTTATCCCGGGTCCCTTCTCTGGAAACACCATATATTTT. It is translated as CASSLIPGPFSGNTIYF.

This clonotype has only a few counts. This sequence joins TRBV25-1 and TRBJ1-1; D is undetermined. The V end was cut by 3 bases, the J end by 4 bases, with 12 bases between. The CDR3 is 14 amino acids. The V gene's germline CDR1 is MGHDK and CDR2 SYGVNS. The CDR3 spells CASSDNLGITEAFF. The DNA for the CDR3 is TGTGCCAGCAGTGACAACCTCGGGATCACTGAAGCTTTCTTT.

This clonotype was seen only a few times. This rearrangement joins TRBV2 to TRBJ2-4, with D possibly matching TRBD2 (5 bases). This CDR3 has 16 residues. Trimming cost V 3 bases and J 6 bases, with 18 bases left between them. Germline lookup yields CDR1 SNHLY and CDR2 FYNNEI. CDR3 DNA: TGTGCCAGCAGTGACGGGTACCGGGGTACGGGAAACATTCAGTACTTC. Its protein product is CASSDGYRGTGNIQYF. Drawing the rest from reference TRBV2 and TRBJ2-4, the complete variable domain is EPEVTQTPSHQVTQMGQEVILRCVPISNHLYFYWYRQILGQKVEFLVSFYNNEISEKSEIFDDQFSVERPDGSNFTLKIRSTKLEDSAMYFCASSDGYRGTGNIQYFGAGTRLSVL.

Regarding this clonotype: An end of the junction does not agree with germline; a read error may underlie this. The rearrangement uses TRBV4-1 and TRBJ1-6, with D maybe TRBD1 (6 bases). The germline V gene encodes CDR1 MGHRA and CDR2 YSYEKL. The CDR3 contains 18 residues. CDR3 sequence: CARSQYRETSSYNSPLHF. CDR3 bases: TGCGCCCGCAGCCAATACAGGGAAACGAGCTCCTATAATTCACCCCTCCACTTT.

The rearrangement joins TRBV5-4 to TRBJ2-3, with 7 bases matching TRBD1. The length of the CDR3 is 16 residues. V shed 4 bases and J 3 bases; nucleotides not matched to a gene: 11. Germline CDR1 reads SGHNT; CDR2 reads YYREEE (reference sequence). The CDR3 sequence is CASSPDRLHATDTQYF. In nucleotides, the CDR3 is TGTGCCAGCAGCCCGGACAGGCTGCACGCTACAGATACGCAGTATTTT.